The 5 T cell receptor beta chains below come from one sample, sequenced in a study of T cells in Graves' hyperthyroidism and ophthalmopathy (dated by TCRdb to about 2019). The library was generated by multiplex PCR. Sequencing relied on an Illumina HiSeq 2000. The TCR beta CDR3 regions were amplified from the RNA transcripts. For the first round of RT-PCR on the TCR CDR3, the HTBI primer set was used together with the Qiagen OneStep RT-PCR kit. The public sequencing data were trimmed at Q25 with fastp and processed into clonotypes with MiXCR by TCRdb, which kept only in-frame beta chains. A single entry per CDR3 protein holds the most common genes and DNA from its merged rows. The sample profile shows about 530,000 distinct CDR3 sequences; over 15% of them were found once. Approximately 15% of the sample is held by the ten biggest clonotypes. Material for sequencing was blood. These receptors all stem from a woman younger than 35 with Graves' ophthalmopathy.

This clonotype occurred a few times. The chain joins TRBV28 to TRBJ1-2; D possibly corresponds to TRBD1 (6 bases). CDR1 and CDR2 (germline): MDHEN, SYDVKM. The germline V and J ends were trimmed by 3 bases and 4 bases, with 15 bases remaining between them. CDR3 length equals 15 residues. CDR3 loop: CASSLTTGTSYGYTF. In DNA form, the CDR3 reads TGTGCCAGCAGTTTGACGACAGGTACTTCCTATGGCTACACCTTC.

This clonotype was detected ten times or more. This chain's CDR3 is CASNIQGRAYEQYF. The CDR3, as DNA: TGTGCCAGCAATATACAGGGGAGGGCCTACGAGCAGTACTTC. This chain uses TRBV28 with TRBJ2-7; D may correspond to TRBD1 or TRBD2 (7 bases each). V shed 7 bases and J shed 2 bases, with 15 bases lying between them. The CDR3 length is 14 residues. Germline lookup yields CDR1 MDHEN and CDR2 SYDVKM.

The gene calls are TRBV28 and TRBJ1-4; 9 bases align to TRBD1. With V trimmed by 4 bases and J by 0 bases, 12 bases remained unmatched. CDR1 MDHEN and CDR2 SYDVKM come from the germline V gene. This CDR3 region has 19 residues. This CDR3 reads CASSSDRGLSPATNEKLFF. DNA for the CDR3: TGTGCCAGCAGTTCGGACAGGGGCCTATCTCCGGCAACTAATGAAAAACTGTTTTTT.

The chain joins TRBV19 to TRBJ2-3; D is unresolved. V gave up 5 bases and J gave up 8 bases, with 14 bases separating them. This CDR3 is 13 amino acids long. Germline CDR1 reads LNHDA; CDR2 reads SQIVND (reference sequence). Here the CDR3 reads CASSFGPLVTQYF. DNA for the CDR3: TGTGCCAGTAGTTTCGGTCCTCTGGTTACGCAGTATTTT.

This clonotype was picked up a small number of times. The chain couples TRBV5-4 to TRBJ2-7; TRBD2 agrees at 14 bases. The CDR3 runs to 17 residues. V was clipped by 3 bases and J by 0 bases; unmatched bases: 5. Germline V gene sequence: CDR1 SGHNT, CDR2 YYREEE (reference sequence). CDR3 in DNA: TGTGCCAGCAGCTATGGACTAGCGGGAGGAAACTCCTACGAGCAGTACTTC. As protein: CASSYGLAGGNSYEQYF.